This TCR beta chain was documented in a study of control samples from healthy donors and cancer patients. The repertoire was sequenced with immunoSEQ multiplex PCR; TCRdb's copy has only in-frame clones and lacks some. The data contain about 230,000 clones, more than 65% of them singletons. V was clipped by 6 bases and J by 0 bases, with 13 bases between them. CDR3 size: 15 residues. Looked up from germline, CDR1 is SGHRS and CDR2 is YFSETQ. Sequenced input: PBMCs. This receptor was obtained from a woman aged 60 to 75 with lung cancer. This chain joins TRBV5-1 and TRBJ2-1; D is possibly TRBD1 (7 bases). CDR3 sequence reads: CASTPGGGSYNEQFF. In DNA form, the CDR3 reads TGCGCCAGCACACCAGGGGGAGGCTCCTACAATGAGCAGTTCTTC.